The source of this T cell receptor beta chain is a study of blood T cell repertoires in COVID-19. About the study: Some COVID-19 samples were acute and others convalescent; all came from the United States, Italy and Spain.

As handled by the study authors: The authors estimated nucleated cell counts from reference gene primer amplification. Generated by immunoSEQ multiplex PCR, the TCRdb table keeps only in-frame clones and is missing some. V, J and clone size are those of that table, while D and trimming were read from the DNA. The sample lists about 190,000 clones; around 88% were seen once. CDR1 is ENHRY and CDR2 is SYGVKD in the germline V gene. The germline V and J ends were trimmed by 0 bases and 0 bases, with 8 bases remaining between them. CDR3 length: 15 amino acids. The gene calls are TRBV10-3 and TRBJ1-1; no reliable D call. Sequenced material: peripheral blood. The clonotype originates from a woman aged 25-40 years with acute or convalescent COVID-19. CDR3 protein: CAISESGRLNTEAFF. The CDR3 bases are TGTGCCATCAGTGAGTCGGGGAGACTGAACACTGAAGCTTTCTTT.